Here is one T cell receptor (beta chain) with its context. These data belong to a study of blood T cell repertoires in COVID-19. Trimming left V 0 bases short and J 4 bases short, with 12 bases between. Germline V gene data show CDR1 as SEHNR and CDR2 as FQNEAQ (reference sequence). This CDR3 spans 15 amino acids. Profiling relied on immunoSEQ multiplex PCR, and the TCRdb table lists in-frame clones only, not all of them. The table lists about 220,000 clones, about four fifths of them singletons. Material for sequencing was peripheral blood. The chain links TRBV7-9 to TRBJ1-2; D remains ambiguous. This receptor was identified in a woman between 40 and 50 years old with active or convalescent COVID-19. DNA for the CDR3: TGTGCCAGCAGCTTAGCGTCGTCAGAGGCCTATGGCTACACCTTC. It is translated as CASSLASSEAYGYTF.